One TCR beta chain is described in this entry. This entry comes from a study of CD8 T cells in Susac syndrome. CDR1 and CDR2 (germline): DFQATT, SNEGSKA (reference sequence). The V gene end was trimmed by 6 bases and the J gene end by 1 base; junction bases not matched to a gene: 4. This CDR3 is built from 15 residues. From blood CD8+ and CD4+ T cells, the TCR beta chain was sequenced. RNA amounts of roughly 0.45 to 1 ug underwent reverse transcription with random hexamers. It was immunoSEQ multiplex PCR that amplified TCR beta CDR3 across 54 Vbeta and 13 Jbeta. TCRdb passed the immunoSEQ multiplex PCR reads through MiXCR, listing each CDR3 protein once. The table includes fewer than 200,000 distinct CDR3 sequences, 85% to 95% detected once.

V usage is TRBV20-1 and J usage is TRBJ2-3, with 13 bases identical to TRBD2. This TCR came from a human donor with multiple sclerosis. The sequencing input was CD8+ T cells from PBMCs. The CDR3 protein is CSARLAGGRTDTQYF. The CDR3 DNA follows: TGCAGTGCACGACTAGCGGGAGGCCGCACAGATACGCAGTATTTT.